The T cell receptor beta chain under discussion was sequenced for a study of T cells in Graves' hyperthyroidism and ophthalmopathy. Study at large: Blood from the periphery was taken at initial diagnosis, before any treatment.

This clonotype was detected only a few times. Its target is unknown. RNA transcripts yielded amplified TCR beta CDR3 regions. When the TCR CDR3 underwent first-round RT-PCR, the HTBI primer set was used. Via MiXCR, TCRdb re-called the multiplex PCR reads, giving one row per CDR3 protein. The sample includes over 350,000 distinct CDR3 sequences, less than 20% of them seen just once. Overall study findings and caveats: Among clonotypes expanded in thyroid above 0.001, most were also found in blood. It was a median around seven months before onset that the model predicted ophthalmopathy.

CDR1 MNHEY and CDR2 SMNVEV come from the germline V gene (reference sequence). CDR3 size: 14 residues. With 6 bases removed from V and 2 bases from J, the gap between germline ends came to 14 bases. The chain carries TRBV27 and TRBJ2-7; a possible D gene is TRBD2 (6 bases). The source of this sequence is a man aged 18 to 35 with Graves' ophthalmopathy. The sequencing input was blood. CDR3 sequence: CASSLGGFPYEQYF. CDR3 in DNA: TGTGCCAGCAGCCTCGGAGGGTTCCCCTACGAGCAGTACTTC.